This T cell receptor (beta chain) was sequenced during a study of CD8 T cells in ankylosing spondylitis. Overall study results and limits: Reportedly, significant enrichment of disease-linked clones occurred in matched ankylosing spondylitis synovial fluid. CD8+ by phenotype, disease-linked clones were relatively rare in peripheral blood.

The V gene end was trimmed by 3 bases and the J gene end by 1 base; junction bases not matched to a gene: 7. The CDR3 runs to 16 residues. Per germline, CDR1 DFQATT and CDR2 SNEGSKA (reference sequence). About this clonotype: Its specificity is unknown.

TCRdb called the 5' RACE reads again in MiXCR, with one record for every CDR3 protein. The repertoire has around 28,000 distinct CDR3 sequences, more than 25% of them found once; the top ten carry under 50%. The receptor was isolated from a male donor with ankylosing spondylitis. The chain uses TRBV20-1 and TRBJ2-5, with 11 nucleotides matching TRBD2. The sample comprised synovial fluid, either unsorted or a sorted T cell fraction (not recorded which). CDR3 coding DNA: TGCAGTGCTAGGCGGACTAGCGGGTCTATCCAAGAGACCCAGTACTTC. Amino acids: CSARRTSGSIQETQYF.